This TCR beta chain was identified in a study of T cells in Graves' hyperthyroidism and ophthalmopathy. Overall study findings and caveats: In the blood, most expanded thyroid clonotypes above 0.001 appeared as well.

TCR beta CDR3 regions were amplified from RNA transcripts. The study used the HTBI primer set for a first-round RT-PCR of the TCR CDR3. TCRdb processed the multiplex PCR reads anew with MiXCR; each CDR3 protein has one entry. The sample yields roughly 170,000 distinct CDR3 sequences, about 9.4% seen once. Uncontrolled infection, other autoimmune disease, pregnancy or lactation disqualified patients from enrolment. In this sample, this clonotype turned up many times. Its antigen is currently unknown. The source material was blood. The TCR sequence derives from a young woman with Graves' hyperthyroidism that later progressed to Graves' ophthalmopathy.

In nucleotides, the CDR3 is TGTGCCAGCAGCTTGGGGGACGCCGGGGAGCTGTTTTTT. It codes for CASSLGDAGELFF. V and J are TRBV5-5 and TRBJ2-2, with D perhaps matching TRBD1 or TRBD2 (5 bases each). The CDR3 runs to 13 residues. The ends were cut back, 0 bases at V and 6 bases at J, with 6 bases in the middle. Germline values: CDR1 SGHKS, CDR2 YYEKEE (reference sequence).